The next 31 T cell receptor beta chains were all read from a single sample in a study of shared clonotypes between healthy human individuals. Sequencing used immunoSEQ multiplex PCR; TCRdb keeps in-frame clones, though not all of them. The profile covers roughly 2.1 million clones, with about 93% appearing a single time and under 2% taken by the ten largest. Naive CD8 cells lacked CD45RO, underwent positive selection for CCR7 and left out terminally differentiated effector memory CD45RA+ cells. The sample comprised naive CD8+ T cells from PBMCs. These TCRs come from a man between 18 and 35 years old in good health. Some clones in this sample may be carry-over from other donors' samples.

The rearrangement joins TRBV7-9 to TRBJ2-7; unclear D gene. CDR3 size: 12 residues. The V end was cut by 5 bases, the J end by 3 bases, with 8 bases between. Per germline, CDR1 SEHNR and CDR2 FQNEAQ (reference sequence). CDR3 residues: CASSNPNYEQYF. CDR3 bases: TGTGCCAGCAGCAACCCGAACTACGAGCAGTACTTC.

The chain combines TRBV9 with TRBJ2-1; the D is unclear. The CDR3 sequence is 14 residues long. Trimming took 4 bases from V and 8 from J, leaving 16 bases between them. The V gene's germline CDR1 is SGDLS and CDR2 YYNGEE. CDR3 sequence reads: CASSSETPWDEQFF. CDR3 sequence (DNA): TGTGCCAGCAGCTCAGAGACCCCTTGGGATGAGCAGTTCTTC.

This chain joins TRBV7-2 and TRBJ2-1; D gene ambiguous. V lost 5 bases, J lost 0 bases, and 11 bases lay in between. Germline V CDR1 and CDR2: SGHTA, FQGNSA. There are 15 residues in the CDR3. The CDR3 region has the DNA TGTGCCAGCAGCCTCCGTTTAAGCTCCTACAATGAGCAGTTCTTC. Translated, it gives CASSLRLSSYNEQFF.

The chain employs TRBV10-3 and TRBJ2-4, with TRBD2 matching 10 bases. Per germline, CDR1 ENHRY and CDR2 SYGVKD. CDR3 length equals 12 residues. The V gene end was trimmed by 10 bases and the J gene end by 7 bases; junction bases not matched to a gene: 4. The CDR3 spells CATRTSGNIQYF. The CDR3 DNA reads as TGTGCCACCCGGACTAGCGGTAACATTCAGTACTTC.

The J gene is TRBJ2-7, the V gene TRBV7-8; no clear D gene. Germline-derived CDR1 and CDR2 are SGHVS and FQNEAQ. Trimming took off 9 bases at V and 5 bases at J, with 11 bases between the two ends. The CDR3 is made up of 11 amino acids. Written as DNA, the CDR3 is TGTGCCAGTGTAAGGGTCGACGAGCAGTACTTC. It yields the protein CASVRVDEQYF.

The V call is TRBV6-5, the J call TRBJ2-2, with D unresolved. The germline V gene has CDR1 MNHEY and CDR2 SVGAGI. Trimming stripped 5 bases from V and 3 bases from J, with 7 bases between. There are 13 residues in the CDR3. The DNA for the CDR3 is TGTGCCAGCAGTCTAATATACACCGGGGAGCTGTTTTTT. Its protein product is CASSLIYTGELFF.

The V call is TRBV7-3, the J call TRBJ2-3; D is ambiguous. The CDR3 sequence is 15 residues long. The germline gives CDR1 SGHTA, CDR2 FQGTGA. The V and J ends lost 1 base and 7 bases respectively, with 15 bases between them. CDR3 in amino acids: CASSLSDPTMHTQYF. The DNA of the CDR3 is TGTGCCAGCAGCTTAAGCGACCCTACGATGCATACGCAGTATTTT.

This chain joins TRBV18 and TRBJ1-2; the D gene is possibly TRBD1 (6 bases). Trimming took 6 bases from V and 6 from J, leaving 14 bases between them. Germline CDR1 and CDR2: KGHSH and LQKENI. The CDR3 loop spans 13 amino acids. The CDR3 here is CASSEQGPDGYTF. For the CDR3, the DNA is TGTGCCAGCTCGGAACAGGGCCCAGATGGCTACACCTTC.

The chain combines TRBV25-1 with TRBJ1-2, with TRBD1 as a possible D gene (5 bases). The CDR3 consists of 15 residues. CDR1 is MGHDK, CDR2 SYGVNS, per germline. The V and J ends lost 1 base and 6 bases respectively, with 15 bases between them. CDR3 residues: CASSESVRGMHGYTF. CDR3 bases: TGTGCCAGCAGTGAATCAGTGCGGGGGATGCATGGCTACACCTTC.

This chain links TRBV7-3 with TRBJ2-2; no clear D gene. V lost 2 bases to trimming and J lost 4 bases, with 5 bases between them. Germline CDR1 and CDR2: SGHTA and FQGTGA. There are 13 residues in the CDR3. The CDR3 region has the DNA TGTGCCAGCAGCTTACCGAGCACCGGGGAGCTGTTTTTT. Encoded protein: CASSLPSTGELFF.

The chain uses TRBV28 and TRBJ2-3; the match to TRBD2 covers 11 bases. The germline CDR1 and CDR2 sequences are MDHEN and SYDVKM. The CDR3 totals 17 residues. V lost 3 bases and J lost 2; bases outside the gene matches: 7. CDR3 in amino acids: CASSLARLAGSTDTQYF. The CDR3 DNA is TGTGCCAGCAGTTTGGCGAGACTAGCGGGGTCCACAGATACGCAGTATTTT.

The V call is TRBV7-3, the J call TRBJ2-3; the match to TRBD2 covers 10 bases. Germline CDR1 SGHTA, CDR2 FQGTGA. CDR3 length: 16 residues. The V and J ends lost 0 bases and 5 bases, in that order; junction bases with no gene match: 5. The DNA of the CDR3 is TGTGCCAGCAGCTTAACGAGGCTAGCGGGAGTAGATACGCAGTATTTT. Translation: CASSLTRLAGVDTQYF. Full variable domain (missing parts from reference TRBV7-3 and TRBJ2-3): GAGVSQTPSNKVTEKGKYVELRCDPISGHTALYWYRQSLGQGPEFLIYFQGTGAADDSGLPNDRFFAVRPEGSVSTLKIQRTERGDSAVYLCASSLTRLAGVDTQYFGPGTRLTVL.

CDR3 sequence reads: CASSTVYHNRELTGANVLTF. The DNA for the CDR3 is TGTGCCAGCAGCACCGTGTACCACAACCGGGAATTAACTGGGGCCAACGTCCTGACTTTC. The V gene is TRBV21-1, the J gene TRBJ2-6; TRBD2 is the table's D call, not checked against the DNA. TRBV21-1 is assigned pseudogene status. The length of the CDR3 is 20 residues.

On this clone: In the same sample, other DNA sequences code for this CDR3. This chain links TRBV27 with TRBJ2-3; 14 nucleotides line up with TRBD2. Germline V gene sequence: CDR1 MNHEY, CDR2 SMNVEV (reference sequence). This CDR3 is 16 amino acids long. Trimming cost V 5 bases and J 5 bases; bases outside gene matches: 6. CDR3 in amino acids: CASSPRLAGGGDTQYF. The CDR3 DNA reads TGTGCCAGCAGTCCTCGACTAGCGGGAGGGGGAGATACGCAGTATTTT.

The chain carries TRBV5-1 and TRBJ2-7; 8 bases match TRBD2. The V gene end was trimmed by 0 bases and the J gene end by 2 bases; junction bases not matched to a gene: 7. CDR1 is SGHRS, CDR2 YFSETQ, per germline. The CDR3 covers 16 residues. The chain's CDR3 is CASSLASTGRAYEQYF. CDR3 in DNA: TGCGCCAGCAGCTTGGCCTCTACCGGGAGGGCCTACGAGCAGTACTTC.

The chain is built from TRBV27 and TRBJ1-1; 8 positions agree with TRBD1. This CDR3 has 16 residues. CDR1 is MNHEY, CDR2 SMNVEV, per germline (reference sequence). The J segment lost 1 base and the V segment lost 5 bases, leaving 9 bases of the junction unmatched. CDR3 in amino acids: CASSPGDRLQNTEAFF. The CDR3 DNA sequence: TGTGCCAGCAGTCCGGGGGACAGGCTACAGAACACTGAAGCTTTCTTT.

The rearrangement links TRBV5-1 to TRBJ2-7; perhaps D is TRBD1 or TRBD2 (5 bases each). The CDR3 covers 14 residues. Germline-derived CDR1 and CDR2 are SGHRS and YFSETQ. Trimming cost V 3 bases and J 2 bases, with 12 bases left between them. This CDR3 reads CASSSGPPAYEQYF. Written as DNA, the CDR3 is TGCGCCAGCAGCTCGGGACCGCCAGCCTACGAGCAGTACTTC.

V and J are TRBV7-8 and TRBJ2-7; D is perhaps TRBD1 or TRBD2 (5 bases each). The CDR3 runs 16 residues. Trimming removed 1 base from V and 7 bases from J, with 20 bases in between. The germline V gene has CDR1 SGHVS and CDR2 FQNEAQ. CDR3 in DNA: TGTGCCAGCAGCTTAGAAGGGACCGCTTCTCACATTGAGCAGTACTTC. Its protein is CASSLEGTASHIEQYF. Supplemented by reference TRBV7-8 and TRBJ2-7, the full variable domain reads GAGVSQSPRYKVAKRGQDVALRCDPISGHVSLFWYQQALGQGPEFLTYFQNEAQLDKSGLPSDRFFAERPEGSVSTLKIQRTQQEDSAVYLCASSLEGTASHIEQYFGPGTRLTVT.

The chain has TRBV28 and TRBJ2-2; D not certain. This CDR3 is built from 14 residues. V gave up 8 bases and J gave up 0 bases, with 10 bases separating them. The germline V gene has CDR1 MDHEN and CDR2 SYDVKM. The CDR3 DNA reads TGTGCCAGCGGTCCTCCCTCGAACACCGGGGAGCTGTTTTTT. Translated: CASGPPSNTGELFF.

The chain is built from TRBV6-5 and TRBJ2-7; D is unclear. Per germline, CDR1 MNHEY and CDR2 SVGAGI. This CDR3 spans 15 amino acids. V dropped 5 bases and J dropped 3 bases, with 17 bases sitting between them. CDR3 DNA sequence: TGTGCCAGCAGTAAGGAAGGGAACCCGAACTACGAGCAGTACTTC. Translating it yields CASSKEGNPNYEQYF.

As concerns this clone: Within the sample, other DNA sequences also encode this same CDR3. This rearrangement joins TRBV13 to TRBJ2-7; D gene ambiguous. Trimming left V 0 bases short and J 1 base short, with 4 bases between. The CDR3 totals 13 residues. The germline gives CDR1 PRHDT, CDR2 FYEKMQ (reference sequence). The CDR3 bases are TGTGCCAGCAGCTTAGGGCAGTCCTACGAGCAGTACTTC. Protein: CASSLGQSYEQYF.

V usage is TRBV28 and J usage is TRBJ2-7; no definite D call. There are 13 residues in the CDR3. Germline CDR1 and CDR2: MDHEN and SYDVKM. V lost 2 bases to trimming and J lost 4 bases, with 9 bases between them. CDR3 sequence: CASSLTLVYEQYF. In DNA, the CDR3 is TGTGCCAGCAGTTTAACTTTGGTTTACGAGCAGTACTTC.

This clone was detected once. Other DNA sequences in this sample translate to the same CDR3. The CDR3, as DNA: TGTGCCAGCAGTTTGGGTCTGAACACTGAAGCTTTCTTT. This gives the protein CASSLGLNTEAFF. The chain recombines TRBV28 with TRBJ1-1; no definite D call. The V and J ends lost 3 bases and 0 bases respectively, with 5 bases between them. The CDR3 sequence is 13 residues long. Germline assignment: CDR1 MDHEN and CDR2 SYDVKM.

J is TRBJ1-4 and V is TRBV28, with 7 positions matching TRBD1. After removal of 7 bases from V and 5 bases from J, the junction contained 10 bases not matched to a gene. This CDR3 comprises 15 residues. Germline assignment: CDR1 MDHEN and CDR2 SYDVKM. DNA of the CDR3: TGTGCCAGCAAATGGGCCGGGACAGAGAATGAAAAACTGTTTTTT. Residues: CASKWAGTENEKLFF.

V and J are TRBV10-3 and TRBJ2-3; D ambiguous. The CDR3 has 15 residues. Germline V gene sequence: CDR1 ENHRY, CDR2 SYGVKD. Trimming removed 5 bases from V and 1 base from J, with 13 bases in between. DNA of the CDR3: TGTGCCATCAGTTACCCGGGTGAGGGCACAGATACGCAGTATTTT. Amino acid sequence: CAISYPGEGTDTQYF.

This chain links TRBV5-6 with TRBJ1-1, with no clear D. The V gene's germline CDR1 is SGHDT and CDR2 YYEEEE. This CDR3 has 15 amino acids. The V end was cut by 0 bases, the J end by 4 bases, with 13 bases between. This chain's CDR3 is CASSLVSPGITEAFF. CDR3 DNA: TGTGCCAGCAGCTTGGTTTCGCCGGGGATCACTGAAGCTTTCTTT.

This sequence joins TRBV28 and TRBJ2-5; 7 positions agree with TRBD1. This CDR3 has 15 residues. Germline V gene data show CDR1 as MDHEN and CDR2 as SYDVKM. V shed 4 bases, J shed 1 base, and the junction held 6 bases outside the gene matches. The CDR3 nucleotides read TGTGCCAGCAGTTGGGGGACAGCAAGCCAAGAGACCCAGTACTTC. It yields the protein CASSWGTASQETQYF.

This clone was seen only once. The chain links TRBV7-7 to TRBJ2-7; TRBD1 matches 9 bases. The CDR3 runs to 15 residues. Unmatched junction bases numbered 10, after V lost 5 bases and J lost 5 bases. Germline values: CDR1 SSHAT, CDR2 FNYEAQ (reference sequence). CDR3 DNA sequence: TGTGCCAGCAGCCCAGGGACAGGGCCGATCAACGAGCAGTACTTC. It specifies CASSPGTGPINEQYF.

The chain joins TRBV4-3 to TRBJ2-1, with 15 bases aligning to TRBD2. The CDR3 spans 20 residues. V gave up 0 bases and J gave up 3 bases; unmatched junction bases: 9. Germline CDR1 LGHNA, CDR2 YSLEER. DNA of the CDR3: TGCGCCAGCAGCCAAGAGGTAGGACTAGCGGGAGGGCCGGGCTACAATGAGCAGTTCTTC. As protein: CASSQEVGLAGGPGYNEQFF.

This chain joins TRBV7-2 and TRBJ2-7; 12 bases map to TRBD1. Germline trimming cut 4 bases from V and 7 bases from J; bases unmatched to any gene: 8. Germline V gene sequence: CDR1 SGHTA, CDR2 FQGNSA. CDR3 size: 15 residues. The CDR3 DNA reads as TGTGCCAGCAGCTCCCGGGACAGGGGGCGGGTGGAGCAGTACTTC. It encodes CASSSRDRGRVEQYF. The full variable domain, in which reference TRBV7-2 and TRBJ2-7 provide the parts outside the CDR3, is GAGVSQSPSNKVTEKGKDVELRCDPISGHTALYWYRQSLGQGLEFLIYFQGNSAPDKSGLPSDRFSAERTGGSVSTLTIQRTQQEDSAVYLCASSSRDRGRVEQYFGPGTRLTVT.

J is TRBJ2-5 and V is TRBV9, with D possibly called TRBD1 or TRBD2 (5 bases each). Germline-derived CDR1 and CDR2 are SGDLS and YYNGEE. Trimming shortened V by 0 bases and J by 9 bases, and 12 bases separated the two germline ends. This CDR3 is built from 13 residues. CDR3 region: CASSVGGDTAQYF. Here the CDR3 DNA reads TGTGCCAGCAGCGTAGGAGGGGATACGGCCCAGTACTTC.